These 5 T cell receptor beta chains came from one sample sequenced in a study of T cells in Graves' hyperthyroidism and ophthalmopathy. Amplified TCR beta CDR3 regions derived from RNA transcripts. The HTBI set primed first-round TCR CDR3 RT-PCR. One entry per CDR3 protein results from TCRdb running MiXCR on the multiplex PCR reads. The sample includes roughly 150,000 distinct CDR3 sequences, about 9.4% of them seen just once. Specimen: blood. The receptor source for this set is a woman under 30 with Graves' hyperthyroidism that later progressed to Graves' ophthalmopathy.

This clonotype was observed at least ten times. The chain employs TRBV28 and TRBJ2-7; 8 bases line up with TRBD2. CDR1 is MDHEN, CDR2 SYDVKM, per germline. The CDR3 is 16 amino acids. V shed 2 bases and J 5 bases; nucleotides not matched to a gene: 11. Here the CDR3 DNA reads TGTGCCAGCAGTTTAAGTGCGGGGGGCGCGAAGAACGAGCAGTACTTC. Its protein is CASSLSAGGAKNEQYF.

This clonotype was detected ten times or more. The V and J genes are TRBV2 and TRBJ1-5; the D is unclear. This CDR3 contains 15 residues. Germline V gene lookup returns CDR1 SNHLY and CDR2 FYNNEI. V was clipped by 5 bases and J by 0 bases, with 11 bases between them. CDR3 sequence reads: CASSRTESSNQPQHF. Written as DNA, the CDR3 is TGTGCCAGCAGTCGGACCGAGAGTAGCAATCAGCCCCAGCATTTT.

This clonotype showed up many times. This chain joins TRBV18 and TRBJ1-1, with TRBD1 identical over 10 bases. Germline CDR1 KGHSH, CDR2 LQKENI. The CDR3 is made up of 15 amino acids. With V trimmed by 4 bases and J by 4 bases, 6 bases remained unmatched. The CDR3 reads CASSRGTGEGTEAFF. The CDR3 DNA sequence: TGTGCCAGCTCACGCGGGACAGGGGAGGGCACTGAAGCTTTCTTT.

This clonotype was observed at least ten times. The rearrangement joins TRBV12-3 or TRBV12-4 to TRBJ1-4; 9 bases line up with TRBD1. With V trimmed by 6 bases and J by 10 bases, 9 bases remained unmatched. The CDR3 totals 14 residues. CDR3: CASSPGQGGVKLFF. CDR3 DNA sequence: TGTGCCAGCAGCCCGGGACAGGGCGGTGTAAAACTGTTTTTT.

At least ten counts were recorded for this clonotype. The chain links TRBV3-1 to TRBJ2-5; no definite D call. CDR1 and CDR2 from the germline V gene are LGHDT and YNNKEL (reference sequence). Trimming removed 1 base at V and 5 bases at J, with 14 bases between. CDR3 length: 15 residues. CDR3 sequence reads: CASSQGPERLETQYF. The DNA of the CDR3 is TGTGCCAGCAGCCAAGGTCCAGAAAGGCTGGAGACCCAGTACTTC.